This TCR beta chain came from a study of response to subunit inactivated influenza vaccine. A single record per CDR3 protein comes from TCRdb applying MiXCR to the RT-PCR reads. Among more than 700,000 distinct CDR3 sequences listed, around 20% were seen once. Study-level results: Authors suggested seasonal influenza vaccinations each recruit few new T cells.

This clonotype occurred a few times. Its matching antigen is unknown. This CDR3 is built from 16 residues. J was trimmed by 2 bases and V by 4 bases; bases with no gene match: 7. In germline, CDR1 is SGHRS, CDR2 YFSETQ. This chain connects TRBV5-1 to TRBJ2-2, with TRBD1 matching 8 bases. The source was PBMCs from blood, collected about 5 days after vaccination. The clonotype was recovered from a man between 45 and 60 years old who received an inactivated influenza vaccine. The chain's CDR3 is CASSPDRAGNTGELFF. DNA of the CDR3: TGCGCCAGCAGCCCGGACAGGGCGGGAAACACCGGGGAGCTGTTTTTT.